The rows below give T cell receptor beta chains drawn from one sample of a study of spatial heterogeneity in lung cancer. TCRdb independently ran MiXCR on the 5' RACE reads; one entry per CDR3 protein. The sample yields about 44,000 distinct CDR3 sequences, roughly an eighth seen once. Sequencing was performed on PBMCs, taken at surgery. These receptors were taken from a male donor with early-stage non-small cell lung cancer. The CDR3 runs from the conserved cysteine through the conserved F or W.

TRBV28	CASSSLTGTGELFF
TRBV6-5	CASSSWSGGQETQYF
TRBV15	CATTGEESSYNEQFF
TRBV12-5	CASGSLSSYNEQFF
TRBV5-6	CASSPGDYEQYF
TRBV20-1	CSARISPGQGNSPLHF
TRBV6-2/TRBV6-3	CASSFVTGELFF
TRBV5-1	CASSLMGTTDTQYF
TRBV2	CASSEEETQYF
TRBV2	CASRDRGVGEQYF
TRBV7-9	CASSYATEMFYGYTF
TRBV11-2	CASSIGRDTQYF
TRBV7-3	CASSPVRTARSGNTIYF
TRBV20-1	CSARDPAGVYEQYF
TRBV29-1	CSVPSYNEQFF
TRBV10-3	CAISESTGTDTQYF
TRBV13	CASSSRGDSSYEQYF
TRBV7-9	CASSPTSGGADTQYF
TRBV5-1	CASQGQEFTDTQYF
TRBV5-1	CASSLGVQVNQPQHF
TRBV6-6	CATRALNTGELFF
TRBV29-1	CSVEEHDSNTEAFF
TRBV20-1	CSAGTGLDNSPLHF
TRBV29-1	CSVEVGGSSYEQYF
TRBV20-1	CSARGQLGGEQYF
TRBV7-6	CASSLEQGKWLF
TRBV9	CASSVGLAGAQLTDTQYF
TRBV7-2	CASSILNNEQFF
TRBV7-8	CASSLGQYNEQFF
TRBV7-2	CASSPRSLGNIQYF
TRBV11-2	CASSHMARRIEQYF
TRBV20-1	CSARIPSGAVGELFF
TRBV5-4	CASSRASGTNEQFF
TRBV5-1	CASSLNDGGSTEAFF
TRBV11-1	CASSRSDLIEDTQYF
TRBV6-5	CASSPGLGTSPQHF